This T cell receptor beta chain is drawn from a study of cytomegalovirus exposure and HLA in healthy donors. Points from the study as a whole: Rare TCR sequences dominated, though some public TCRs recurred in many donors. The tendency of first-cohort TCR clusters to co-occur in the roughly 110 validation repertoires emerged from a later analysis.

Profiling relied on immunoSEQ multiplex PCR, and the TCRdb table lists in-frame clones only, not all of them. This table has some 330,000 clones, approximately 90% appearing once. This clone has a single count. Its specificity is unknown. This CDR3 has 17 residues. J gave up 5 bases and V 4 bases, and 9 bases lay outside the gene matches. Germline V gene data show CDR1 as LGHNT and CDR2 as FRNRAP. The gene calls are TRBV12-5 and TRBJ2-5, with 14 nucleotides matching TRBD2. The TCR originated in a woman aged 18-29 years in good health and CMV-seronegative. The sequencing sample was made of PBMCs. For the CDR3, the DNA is TGTGCTAGTGGTTCAGGGACTAGCGGGAGCAATTCGGAGACCCAGTACTTC. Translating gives CASGSGTSGSNSETQYF.